This TCR beta chain was documented in a study of T cell responses to AZD1222 COVID-19 vaccine. The table came from immunoSEQ multiplex PCR; TCRdb's copy has only in-frame clones and leaves some out. The sample holds some 98,000 clones, roughly 80% seen once. As concerns this clone: Its matching antigen is unknown.

Regarding the study as a whole: Reports indicate that nearly half of spike-specific TCRs are directed at unmutated variant regions.

This CDR3 is 12 amino acids long. The germline CDR1 and CDR2 sequences are SGHVS and FQNEAQ. The V gene lost 5 bases and the J gene lost 4 bases, with 9 bases spanning the gap. This receptor was identified in an adult who received the AZD1222 COVID-19 vaccine. This chain joins TRBV7-8 and TRBJ2-7; a weak D match, TRBD1 (5 bases). This sample comprised peripheral blood, obtained 28 days after the second AZD1222 dose. CDR3 nucleotide sequence: TGTGCCAGCAGCCTCCAGGGATACGAGCAGTACTTC. Protein product: CASSLQGYEQYF. The complete variable domain, with remaining parts taken from reference TRBV7-8 and TRBJ2-7, reads GAGVSQSPRYKVAKRGQDVALRCDPISGHVSLFWYQQALGQGPEFLTYFQNEAQLDKSGLPSDRFFAERPEGSVSTLKIQRTQQEDSAVYLCASSLQGYEQYFGPGTRLTVT.